A selection of T cell receptor beta chains follows, all from one sample in a study of Ad26.COV2.S vaccination and SARS-CoV-2 variants. The data were produced by immunoSEQ multiplex PCR, yet TCRdb's version contains in-frame clones alone and is incomplete. The table includes about 500,000 clones, roughly nine tenths detected once. Sequencing used peripheral blood, obtained in a trial of Ad26.COV2.S vaccine versus placebo. The source of these receptors is a person aged 18-65 years who received the Ad26.COV2.S COVID-19 vaccine or a placebo. CDR3s include the opening cysteine and the closing phenylalanine or tryptophan. A D gene is named only where the DNA matches it firmly. Only part of the rows carry a size: once, few, many, or a class if the clone is expanded.

>TRBV6-5|TRBJ1-6|NA|NA
TGTGCCAGCAGTTACGACAGGATGGGTTCACCCCTCCACTTT
CASSYDRMGSPLHF
>TRBV5-1|TRBJ1-5|NA|NA
TGCGCCAGCAGCCCCGGGACGGGCAATCAGCCCCAGCATTTT
CASSPGTGNQPQHF
>TRBV24-1|TRBJ2-5|NA|few
TGTGCCACCTCCTCGGGGGCCCAAGAGACCCAGTACTTC
CATSSGAQETQYF
>TRBV6-5|TRBJ2-7|NA|NA
TGTGCCATCGGGACTGGCTACGAGCAGTACTTC
CAIGTGYEQYF
>TRBV9|TRBJ2-2|NA|NA
TGTGCCAGCACAGCCCGAGATAACGGGGAGCTGTTTTTT
CASTARDNGELFF
>TRBV19|TRBJ1-2|NA|once
TGTGCCAGCAGCCAAGCAACAAAAATCTCTAACTATGGCTACACCTTC
CASSQATKISNYGYTF
>TRBV9|TRBJ1-5|NA|few
TGTGCCAGCAGCGTAACCCCAGGGGTCAATCAGCCCCAGCATTTT
CASSVTPGVNQPQHF
>TRBV27|TRBJ2-7|TRBD1|NA
TGTGCCAGCAGTCCTCAGACAGGGTCCTACGAGCAGTACTTC
CASSPQTGSYEQYF
>TRBV7-9|TRBJ1-4|NA|NA
TGTGCCAGCGGGCCGACAGGCAAGAATGAAAAACTGTTTTTT
CASGPTGKNEKLFF
>TRBV6-2/TRBV6-3|TRBJ2-2|TRBD2|NA
TGTGCCAGCAGTTACTCGCCTCGGGGGGGCTTCGGGGAGCTGTTTTTT
CASSYSPRGGFGELFF
>TRBV5-1|TRBJ1-1|NA|NA
TGCGCCAGCAGCTTGGGATTGGTTCCCAGCGGAAACACTGAAGCTTTCTTT
CASSLGLVPSGNTEAFF
>TRBV9|TRBJ2-1|NA|NA
TGTGCCAGCAGCACCCGATTACTAGAGAATGAGCAGTTCTTC
CASSTRLLENEQFF
>TRBV10-2|TRBJ2-7|NA|NA
TGCGCCAGCAGTGAGTCGACGGGGTTCAACGAGCAGTACTTC
CASSESTGFNEQYF
>TRBV19|TRBJ1-5|TRBD1|NA
TGTGCCAGTAGTACCCCGGGACAGGGGGTATATAGCAATCAGCCCCAGCATTTT
CASSTPGQGVYSNQPQHF
>TRBV3-1/TRBV3-2|TRBJ2-1|TRBD2|NA
TGTGCCAGCAGCCAAGAACTAGCGGGGGACAATGAGCAGTTCTTC
CASSQELAGDNEQFF
>TRBV4-1|TRBJ2-2|TRBD2|NA
TGCGCCAGCAGCCAAGGGGGACTAGCGGAGAACACCGGGGAGCTGTTTTTT
CASSQGGLAENTGELFF
>TRBV4-1|TRBJ1-5|NA|few
TGCGCCAGCAGCCAAGTAGTCACAGCCTTCTATAGCAATCAGCCCCAGCATTTT
CASSQVVTAFYSNQPQHF
>TRBV10-1|TRBJ2-2|TRBD2|few
TGCGCCAGCAGTGAGTGGGTAGGCGGGAGAGATCTCGGGGAGCTGTTTTTT
CASSEWVGGRDLGELFF
>TRBV2|TRBJ1-2|NA|NA
TGTGCCAGCCTAGGGGTTAACTATGGCTACACCTTC
CASLGVNYGYTF
>TRBV19|TRBJ1-5|NA|NA
TGTGCCAGTAGCTTGGGCAGACACCATCAGCCCCAGCATTTT
CASSLGRHHQPQHF
>TRBV9|TRBJ2-5|NA|once
TGTGCCAGCAGCGTAGCCGGGGTTCCGGCAGAGACCCAGTACTTC
CASSVAGVPAETQYF
>TRBV2|TRBJ2-3|NA|NA
TGTGCCAGCAACGGACTACCGCCAAGTAGCACAGATACGCAGTATTTT
CASNGLPPSSTDTQYF
>TRBV19|TRBJ1-2|NA|once
TGTGCCAGTAGTAACCCAGGACTAACTAGGGAGTATGGCTACACCTTC
CASSNPGLTREYGYTF
>TRBV7-8|TRBJ2-1|NA|NA
TGTGCCAGCAGCCCCAGCGCCAGGGGCGGAAAGCAGTTCTTC
CASSPSARGGKQFF
>TRBV10-1|TRBJ2-7|NA|NA
TGCGCCAGCAGTGAGCGGGGGCTACAGTACGAGCAGTACTTC
CASSERGLQYEQYF
>TRBV30|TRBJ2-7|NA|NA
TGTGCCTCCTCTCCGGGGAATCTCTACGAGCAGTACTTC
CASSPGNLYEQYF
>TRBV28|TRBJ1-5|TRBD1|NA
TGTGCCAGCGGACAGGCCGGGCAGCCCCAGCATTTT
CASGQAGQPQHF
>TRBV28|TRBJ1-2|NA|once
TGTGCCACCGCCCCAGCCTATGGCTACACCTTC
CATAPAYGYTF
>TRBV5-1|TRBJ2-1|TRBD1|NA
TGCGCCAGCAGCCTCCGGGACAGGGGGCATAATGAGCAGTTCTTC
CASSLRDRGHNEQFF
>TRBV7-2|TRBJ2-3|NA|NA
TGTGCCAGCAGCTCGTCGCACCATACAGATACGCAGTATTTT
CASSSSHHTDTQYF
>TRBV10-2|TRBJ1-2|NA|NA
TGCGCCAGCAGTGAGAGGGGCCTGAACTATGGCTACACCTTC
CASSERGLNYGYTF
>TRBV30|TRBJ2-3|NA|NA
TGTGCCTGGTGTCTGGGTTGGGAGGATACGCAGTATTTT
CAWCLGWEDTQYF
>TRBV28|TRBJ2-7|NA|NA
TGTGCCAGCAGTTTGACCCCGAAAGAGCAGTACTTC
CASSLTPKEQYF
>TRBV10-2|TRBJ1-1|TRBD1|NA
TGCGCCAGTCTGCAGGGGGCGAACACTGAAGCTTTCTTT
CASLQGANTEAFF
>TRBV2|TRBJ1-1|NA|NA
TGTGCCAGCAGGGGACGGAGATTGAACACTGAAGCTTTCTTT
CASRGRRLNTEAFF
>TRBV5-8|TRBJ1-2|NA|NA
TGTGCCAGCGGGGAAGGGAATCACTATGGCTACACCTTC
CASGEGNHYGYTF
>TRBV18|TRBJ1-1|TRBD1|NA
TGTGCCAGCTCACCGACAGGGGGAGGGACTGAAGCTTTCTTT
CASSPTGGGTEAFF
>TRBV6-5|TRBJ1-2|TRBD1|NA
TGTGCCAGCAGCAAACAGGGGACAAGGGACTATGGCTACACCTTC
CASSKQGTRDYGYTF
>TRBV2|TRBJ1-1|NA|NA
TGTGCCAGCAGTGCGCACACTGAAGCTTTCTTT
CASSAHTEAFF
>TRBV28|TRBJ1-5|NA|NA
TGTGCCAGCAGTACGGCCACAGGGTATCAGCCCCAGCATTTT
CASSTATGYQPQHF
>TRBV7-9|TRBJ2-1|NA|few
TGTGCCAGCAGCTTAGCGGTTGGTGAGCAGTTCTTC
CASSLAVGEQFF
>TRBV18|TRBJ2-5|TRBD1|NA
TGTGCCAGCTCACCCCAGGGGGTTAGCAAAGAGACCCAGTACTTC
CASSPQGVSKETQYF
>TRBV10-3|TRBJ2-7|TRBD2|NA
TGTGCCATCAGTGACCCCGGGAGGGCCTACGAGCAGTACTTC
CAISDPGRAYEQYF
>TRBV28|TRBJ2-4|NA|NA
TGTGCCAGCAGTTTTCTGGGTTCCTTGGAAAGTCGGGACTTC
CASSFLGSLESRDF
>TRBV27|TRBJ1-5|TRBD1|NA
TGTGCCAGCAGGTCGGGACAGGGCCCTAGTCAGCCCCAGCATTTT
CASRSGQGPSQPQHF
>TRBV30|TRBJ2-5|TRBD1|NA
TGTGCCTGGAGTTTCACAGGGGGGCGAAGGGAGACCCAGTACTTC
CAWSFTGGRRETQYF
>TRBV6-5|TRBJ1-2|NA|once
TGTGCCAGCAGTCCGACGTGGCAGGGATGGGGCTACACCTTC
CASSPTWQGWGYTF
>TRBV19|TRBJ2-1|NA|NA
TGTGCCAGTAGTATGTGGGGGACTGAGCAGTTCTTC
CASSMWGTEQFF
>TRBV2|TRBJ2-7|NA|NA
TGTGCCAGCAAAACCCCCAGGGACTACGAGCAGTACTTC
CASKTPRDYEQYF
>TRBV7-9|TRBJ1-3|TRBD1|NA
TGTGCCAGCAGCTTCCCGGACAGGGGCGCTGGAAACACCATATATTTT
CASSFPDRGAGNTIYF
>TRBV28|TRBJ1-2|TRBD1|NA
TGTGCCAGCAGAACGACCCCCGGGACAGGGAAAGGCTACACCTTC
CASRTTPGTGKGYTF
>TRBV29-1|TRBJ1-1|NA|NA
TGCAGCGCCGAGGGCGGTCGGGACACTGAAGCTTTCTTT
CSAEGGRDTEAFF
>TRBV14|TRBJ1-2|TRBD1|once
TGTGCCAGCAGCCGACAGGGACCTAACTATGGCTACACCTTC
CASSRQGPNYGYTF
>TRBV9|TRBJ2-3|TRBD2|NA
TGTGCCAGCAGCACTGAGACCAGCGGGGACTTTGCGCAGTATTTT
CASSTETSGDFAQYF